The rows below give T cell receptor beta chains drawn from one sample of a study of patients and donors after allogeneic stem cell transplantation. Via MiXCR, TCRdb re-called the RT-PCR reads, giving one row per CDR3 protein. Seen here are about 210,000 distinct CDR3 sequences, 35% to 45% observed once, and the top ten hold under 14%. Sequenced input: blood, either unsorted or a sorted T cell fraction (not recorded which). The receptors were gathered from a human donor who was either an allogeneic HSCT recipient or a stem cell or donor lymphocyte infusion donor (not recorded which). It is not recorded whose cells these are; they may come from a transplant donor. Both conserved end residues are part of each CDR3.

V gene	J gene	CDR3 protein
TRBV6-5	TRBJ1-1	CASRYYRAANTEAFF
TRBV4-1	TRBJ2-1	CASSLRLAGFSYNEQFF
TRBV5-1	TRBJ2-3	CASSRGLADYLRDTQYF
TRBV6-1	TRBJ1-5	CASSLTGVGNQPQHF
TRBV25-1	TRBJ1-2	CASRVPGGYGYTF
TRBV3-1	TRBJ2-1	CASSQLGTPSSYNEQFF
TRBV12-3/TRBV12-4	TRBJ2-7	CASSGEGGSIEQYF
TRBV20-1	TRBJ1-1	CSARSGGGSSFF
TRBV7-9	TRBJ2-6	CASSLVGPDATGSGANVLTF
TRBV12-3/TRBV12-4	TRBJ1-5	CASSLARTGGSNQPQHF
TRBV10-3	TRBJ2-5	CAISGFGSQETQYF
TRBV12-3/TRBV12-4	TRBJ2-5	CASSLEGGGEETQYF
TRBV20-1	TRBJ2-5	CSAPPIRTGGDGETQYF
TRBV7-3	TRBJ1-6	CASSLIPDWNSPLHF
TRBV27	TRBJ1-6	CASSLGQGALSPLHF
TRBV4-2	TRBJ1-5	CASSQDRQSNQPQHF
TRBV6-5	TRBJ1-4	CASSRFGQSTNEKLFF
TRBV7-9	TRBJ1-1	CASRGQKNTEAFF
TRBV7-9	TRBJ1-1	CASSTQVNTEAFF
TRBV29-1	TRBJ2-7	CSVGARGPSYEQYF
TRBV4-1	TRBJ2-1	CASSLRQGLYYNEQFF
TRBV12-3/TRBV12-4	TRBJ2-3	CASSHTDGTDTQYF
TRBV7-9	TRBJ1-1	CASSLSGEPQNTEAFF
TRBV5-5	TRBJ2-2	CASSTQGAGELFF
TRBV29-1	TRBJ1-3	CSALVGNTIYF
TRBV15	TRBJ2-7	CATSMGQGIGEQYF
TRBV29-1	TRBJ1-2	CSAGAGSPYGYTF
TRBV5-1	TRBJ1-2	CASTSSTGNYGYTF
TRBV7-9	TRBJ1-4	CASSRAATNEKLFF
TRBV3-1	TRBJ1-5	CASSRDRVQPQHF
TRBV20-1	TRBJ1-5	CSAGRDSRLFSNQPQHF
TRBV6-2/TRBV6-3	TRBJ2-1	CASSLGAFNEQFF
TRBV5-4	TRBJ2-3	CASSLWGQGGTDTQYF
TRBV27	TRBJ1-1	CASMYPGRAEAFF
TRBV7-3	TRBJ2-5	CASSVSREETQYF
TRBV28	TRBJ1-1	CASSLGGTSEAFF
TRBV5-6	TRBJ2-7	CASSLAAGNYEQYF
TRBV2	TRBJ2-7	CASSTGTGPQYF
TRBV5-1	TRBJ2-7	CASSPAPGQVAYEQYF
TRBV5-5	TRBJ1-6	CASSLGPTGLGNSPLHF
TRBV30	TRBJ1-6	CAWRGEGRFDSPLHF
TRBV6-6	TRBJ1-6	CASSYSMAGGDSPLHF
TRBV19	TRBJ2-7	CASSTGTDRAYEQYF
TRBV12-3/TRBV12-4	TRBJ1-1	CASSWGGVNTEAFF
TRBV20-1	TRBJ1-4	CSARIYGWGEKLFF